This T cell receptor (beta chain) was identified during a study of T cell changes during pregnancy in multiple sclerosis. This clone was recorded only once. Per germline, CDR1 MNHEY and CDR2 SMNVEV (reference sequence). This CDR3 is 13 amino acids long. V lost 3 bases and J lost 13; bases outside the gene matches: 6. Profiling relied on immunoSEQ multiplex PCR, and the TCRdb table lists in-frame clones only, not all of them. The sample records roughly 80,000 clones, 92% being singletons. The TCR was taken from a female donor with multiple sclerosis, enrolled in a pregnancy study. The sample consisted of peripheral blood, taken before pregnancy. The chain couples TRBV27 to TRBJ2-1; TRBD2 aligns across 10 bases. CDR3 amino acids: CASSFTSGISQFF. As DNA, the CDR3 is TGTGCCAGCAGTTTTACTAGCGGGATATCTCAGTTCTTC.